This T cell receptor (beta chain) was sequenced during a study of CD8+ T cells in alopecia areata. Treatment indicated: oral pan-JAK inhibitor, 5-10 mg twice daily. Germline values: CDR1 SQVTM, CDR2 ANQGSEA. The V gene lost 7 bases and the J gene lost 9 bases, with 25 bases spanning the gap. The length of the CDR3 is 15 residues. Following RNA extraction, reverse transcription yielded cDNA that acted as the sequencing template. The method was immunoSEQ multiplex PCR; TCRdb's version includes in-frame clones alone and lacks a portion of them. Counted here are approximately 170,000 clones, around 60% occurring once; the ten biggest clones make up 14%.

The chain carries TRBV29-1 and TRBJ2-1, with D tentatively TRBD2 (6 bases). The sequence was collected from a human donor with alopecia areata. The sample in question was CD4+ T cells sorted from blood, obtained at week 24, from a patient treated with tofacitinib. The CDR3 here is CSAPGRAGAGGEQFF. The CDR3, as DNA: TGCAGCGCTCCCGGACGAGCGGGCGCCGGGGGTGAGCAGTTCTTC.